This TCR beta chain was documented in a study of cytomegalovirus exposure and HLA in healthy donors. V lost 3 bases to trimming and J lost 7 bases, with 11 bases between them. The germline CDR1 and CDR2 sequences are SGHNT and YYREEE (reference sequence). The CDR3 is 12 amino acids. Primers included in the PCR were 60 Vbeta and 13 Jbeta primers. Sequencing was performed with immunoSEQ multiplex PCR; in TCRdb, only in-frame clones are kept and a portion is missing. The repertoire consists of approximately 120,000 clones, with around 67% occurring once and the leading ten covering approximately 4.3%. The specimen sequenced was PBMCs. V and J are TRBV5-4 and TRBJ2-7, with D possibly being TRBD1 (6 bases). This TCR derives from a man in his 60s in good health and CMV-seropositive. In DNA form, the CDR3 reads TGTGCCAGCAGCTCTTCAGGGGAAGAGCAGTACTTC. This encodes CASSSSGEEQYF.